One sample yielded the 27 T cell receptor beta chains listed below, sequenced in a study of T cell responses to AZD1222 COVID-19 vaccine. Using immunoSEQ multiplex PCR, the repertoire was profiled, and TCRdb retains in-frame clones only, with some absent. Found here are more than 110,000 clones, roughly 90% of them singletons; the top ten hold roughly 6%. Source: peripheral blood, taken on day 0 of AZD1222 vaccination. Source of these receptors: an adult in good health.

The chain recombines TRBV20-1 with TRBJ1-4; D possibly corresponds to TRBD1 (5 bases). The V end lost 1 base, the J end lost 15 bases, and 12 bases lay between the germline ends. There are 11 residues in the CDR3. CDR1 and CDR2 from the germline V gene are DFQATT and SNEGSKA (reference sequence). In DNA, the CDR3 is TGCAGTGCTAGAGTCGGACCCAGGGTGTTTTTT. Its translation: CSARVGPRVFF.

The rearrangement uses TRBV3-1 (or the pseudogene TRBV3-2) and TRBJ1-1; D perhaps matches TRBD1 (5 bases). Trimming took 4 bases from V and 2 from J, leaving 23 bases between them. The CDR3 loop spans 18 amino acids. The V gene's germline CDR1 is LGHDT and CDR2 YNNKEL (reference sequence). This CDR3 reads CASSLPPRDRRSNTEAFF. The CDR3 bases are TGTGCCAGCAGCCTTCCTCCCCGAGACAGAAGGAGTAACACTGAAGCTTTCTTT.

V gene TRBV2 combines with J gene TRBJ2-7; D remains ambiguous. Trimming took 6 bases from V and 4 from J, leaving 16 bases between them. Germline V gene lookup returns CDR1 SNHLY and CDR2 FYNNEI. This CDR3 is 14 amino acids long. The CDR3 DNA is TGTGCCAGCAGGGGCCTCAGGTCGGTATACGAGCAGTACTTC. The encoded protein is CASRGLRSVYEQYF. The full variable domain, completed using reference TRBV2 and TRBJ2-7, is EPEVTQTPSHQVTQMGQEVILRCVPISNHLYFYWYRQILGQKVEFLVSFYNNEISEKSEIFDDQFSVERPDGSNFTLKIRSTKLEDSAMYFCASRGLRSVYEQYFGPGTRLTVT.

The CDR3 DNA is TGTGCCAGCAGTGAGGGGAGGGGAGCTTTCTTT. This codes for CASSEGRGAFF. The chain uses TRBV25-1 and TRBJ1-1, with a possible D match to TRBD1 (5 bases). The germline V gene encodes CDR1 MGHDK and CDR2 SYGVNS. V was trimmed by 3 bases and J by 10 bases, leaving 9 bases between them. The CDR3 has 11 residues.

V gene TRBV11-3 combines with J gene TRBJ1-4; 7 bases line up with TRBD1. Germline CDR1 SGHNT, CDR2 YENEEA. CDR3 size: 15 residues. V was clipped by 5 bases and J by 8 bases; unmatched bases: 11. The CDR3 nucleotides are TGTGCCAGCAGCCCTCAGACAGGGTTGAGGGAAAAACTGTTTTTT. Amino acids: CASSPQTGLREKLFF.

CDR3 region: CASSHPGTVNTEAFF. The CDR3, as DNA: TGTGCCAGCAGCCACCCCGGGACGGTGAACACTGAAGCTTTCTTT. This chain connects TRBV5-6 to TRBJ1-1; weak D call: TRBD1 (5 bases). The CDR3 contains 15 residues. Trimming left V 4 bases short and J 0 bases short, with 13 bases between. Germline V CDR1 and CDR2: SGHDT, YYEEEE.

This clone is a singleton in its sample. The junction shows a germline mismatch at one end, possibly a read error. V is TRBV6-1 and J is TRBJ1-2; 8 positions agree with TRBD1. The V gene's germline CDR1 is MNHNS and CDR2 SASEGT. The CDR3 extends over 10 amino acids. CDR3 DNA: TGTGCCAGCAGCCAGGGACAGGCAATCTTC. Translating it yields CASSQGQAIF.

The chain uses TRBV6-2 or TRBV6-3 and TRBJ2-1, with D unresolved. Germline V gene sequence: CDR1 MNHEY, CDR2 SVGEGT. The CDR3 extends over 15 amino acids. Trimming stripped 6 bases from V and 1 base from J, with 13 bases between. CDR3 residues: CASSLKLISYNEQFF. CDR3 nucleotides: TGTGCCAGCAGCCTAAAATTGATTTCCTACAATGAGCAGTTCTTC.

V is TRBV19 and J is TRBJ2-1; 9 bases match TRBD2. The V segment lost 6 bases and the J segment 6 bases; nucleotides outside the gene matches: 6. Germline CDR1 and CDR2: LNHDA and SQIVND (reference sequence). The CDR3 is made up of 14 amino acids. Here the CDR3 reads CASRRASGTNEQFF. CDR3 in DNA: TGTGCCAGTAGGCGGGCTAGCGGGACCAATGAGCAGTTCTTC.

The rearrangement uses TRBV11-2 and TRBJ2-7; no clear D gene. This CDR3 region has 14 residues. The germline V and J ends were trimmed by 5 bases and 4 bases, with 15 bases remaining between them. The germline V gene has CDR1 SGHAT and CDR2 FQNNGV. Here the CDR3 reads CASSPKMWGYEQYF. In DNA, the CDR3 is TGTGCCAGCAGCCCTAAGATGTGGGGTTACGAGCAGTACTTC.

The chain combines TRBV30 with TRBJ2-7; tentatively, D is TRBD1 (5 bases). V gave up 1 base and J gave up 3 bases, with 16 bases separating them. CDR1 and CDR2 (germline): GTSNPN, SVGIG (reference sequence). The CDR3 length is 15 residues. The CDR3 region has the DNA TGTGCCTGGAGTGCCCCGACCGACAGTCACTACGAGCAGTACTTC. It translates to CAWSAPTDSHYEQYF.

CDR3 residues: CASSLDGASSSYNEQFF. The CDR3 coding sequence is TGTGCCAGCAGCTTGGATGGGGCATCAAGCTCCTACAATGAGCAGTTCTTC. V and J are TRBV5-4 and TRBJ2-1, with a weak D call TRBD1 (5 bases). There are 17 residues in the CDR3. Germline loops: CDR1 SGHNT, CDR2 YYREEE (reference sequence). V was cut by 0 bases and J by 0 bases, with 13 bases left in between. The full variable domain, completed using reference TRBV5-4 and TRBJ2-1, is ETGVTQSPTHLIKTRGQQVTLRCSSQSGHNTVSWYQQALGQGPQFIFQYYREEENGRGNFPPRFSGLQFPNYSSELNVNALELDDSALYLCASSLDGASSSYNEQFFGPGTRLTVL.

The CDR3 is CSAGFGQKGLISYEQYF. The CDR3 DNA reads as TGCAGCGCCGGGTTTGGCCAGAAGGGGCTGATCTCCTACGAGCAGTACTTC. The J gene is TRBJ2-7, the V gene TRBV29-1, with D perhaps TRBD1 (5 bases). V was pared by 7 bases and J by 0 bases, with 25 bases between. Germline loops: CDR1 SQVTM, CDR2 ANQGSEA. There are 17 residues in the CDR3.

The chain joins TRBV13 to TRBJ2-7; D ambiguous. The germline V gene has CDR1 PRHDT and CDR2 FYEKMQ (reference sequence). V dropped 5 bases and J dropped 4 bases, with 9 bases sitting between them. This CDR3 contains 12 residues. CDR3 sequence reads: CASSPGPYEQYF. CDR3 nucleotides: TGTGCCAGCAGCCCGGGCCCGTACGAGCAGTACTTC.

The gene calls are TRBV10-3 and TRBJ2-7; 9 bases fit TRBD1. CDR3 length: 19 residues. The J segment lost 5 bases and the V segment lost 6 bases, leaving 23 bases of the junction unmatched. Germline V gene lookup returns CDR1 ENHRY and CDR2 SYGVKD. The CDR3, as DNA: TGTGCCATCAGACGAAGAGAATACAGGGGGCATTCGGAAATAGACGAGCAGTACTTC. This encodes CAIRRREYRGHSEIDEQYF.

The rearrangement joins TRBV7-9 to TRBJ2-7; no clear D gene. From germline, CDR1 is SEHNR and CDR2 FQNEAQ (reference sequence). The CDR3 consists of 13 residues. V gave up 6 bases and J gave up 9 bases, with 18 bases separating them. CDR3 residues: CASSPPVSIRQYF. In DNA, the CDR3 is TGTGCCAGCAGTCCCCCCGTGAGCATCCGGCAGTACTTC.

The J gene is TRBJ1-6, the V gene TRBV5-4; maybe TRBD1 (6 bases). Germline V gene sequence: CDR1 SGHNT, CDR2 YYREEE (reference sequence). V gave up 3 bases and J gave up 10 bases, with 23 bases separating them. The CDR3 loop spans 17 amino acids. The CDR3 spells CASSYFLDRKARSPLHF. CDR3 bases: TGTGCCAGCAGCTATTTCCTCGACAGGAAAGCGAGGTCACCCCTCCACTTT.

The rearrangement joins TRBV29-1 to TRBJ1-2; 7 bases line up with TRBD1. The CDR3 extends over 12 amino acids. The germline gives CDR1 SQVTM, CDR2 ANQGSEA. The V gene end was trimmed by 7 bases and the J gene end by 7 bases; junction bases not matched to a gene: 9. The CDR3 DNA is TGCAGCGATAAAGGGGGCGCCGGTGGCTACACCTTC. Amino acid sequence: CSDKGGAGGYTF.

The rearrangement links TRBV6-6 to TRBJ2-5; unclear D gene. The CDR3 runs to 13 residues. V lost 2 bases, J lost 4 bases, and 8 bases lay in between. Per germline, CDR1 MNHNY and CDR2 SVGAGI (reference sequence). CDR3 sequence (DNA): TGTGCCAGCAGTTACCGTGGGCCAGAGACCCAGTACTTC. Protein: CASSYRGPETQYF.

The CDR3 loop reads CASSFTGSRQPQHF. The DNA for the CDR3 is TGTGCCAGCAGCTTTACTGGGAGCCGGCAGCCCCAGCATTTT. J is TRBJ1-5 and V is TRBV7-2, with D hard to call. Trimming left V 3 bases short and J 7 bases short, with 13 bases between. This CDR3 is built from 14 residues. CDR1 and CDR2 (germline): SGHTA, FQGNSA.

The chain carries TRBV30 and TRBJ2-2; a possible D gene is TRBD2 (6 bases). V shed 4 bases and J shed 3 bases, with 15 bases lying between them. Per the germline V gene, CDR1 is GTSNPN and CDR2 is SVGIG (reference sequence). This CDR3 spans 15 amino acids. CDR3 in DNA: TGTGCCTGGACCAAGGGTAGCGGCCACACCGGGGAGCTGTTTTTT. Its translation is CAWTKGSGHTGELFF.

The chain carries TRBV15 and TRBJ2-7, with 7 nucleotides matching TRBD2. Unmatched junction bases numbered 11, after V lost 0 bases and J lost 6 bases. This CDR3 has 16 residues. CDR1 is LNHNV, CDR2 YYDKDF, per germline (reference sequence). The CDR3 bases are TGTGCCACCAGCAGAGATCGGGGGGAGGTGACCTCCGAGCAGTACTTC. Its protein is CATSRDRGEVTSEQYF.

V gene TRBV7-3 combines with J gene TRBJ2-3; D is perhaps TRBD1 or TRBD2 (5 bases each). Trimming cost V 5 bases and J 6 bases, with 21 bases left between them. Germline V CDR1 and CDR2: SGHTA, FQGTGA. This CDR3 spans 16 amino acids. The CDR3 loop reads CASSASQRGWGDTQYF. CDR3 nucleotides: TGTGCCAGCAGCGCTAGTCAGAGGGGATGGGGGGATACGCAGTATTTT.

The gene calls are TRBV19 and TRBJ2-5; D gene uncertain. The germline CDR1 and CDR2 sequences are LNHDA and SQIVND (reference sequence). CDR3 length: 14 amino acids. Trimming stripped 5 bases from V and 5 bases from J, with 15 bases between. Written as DNA, the CDR3 is TGTGCCAGTAGTCTTGCTCTGGGCTGGGAGACCCAGTACTTC. It yields the protein CASSLALGWETQYF.

This chain joins TRBV7-2 and TRBJ2-3, with 8 bases aligning to TRBD1. The CDR3 is 15 amino acids. The ends lost 1 base at V and 2 bases at J; junction bases unmatched: 2. The germline CDR1 and CDR2 sequences are SGHTA and FQGNSA. The CDR3: CASSLGGQATDTQYF. The CDR3 DNA follows: TGTGCCAGCAGCTTAGGGGGACAGGCCACAGATACGCAGTATTTT.

The V and J genes are TRBV5-8 and TRBJ1-1, with D hard to call. V shed 3 bases and J shed 11 bases, with 17 bases lying between them. CDR1 and CDR2 from the germline V gene are SGHTS and YDEGEE. The CDR3 is made up of 13 amino acids. The CDR3 spells CASSYLTRGEAFF. CDR3 nucleotides: TGTGCCAGCAGCTACTTGACGCGTGGGGAGGCTTTCTTT.

The chain carries TRBV6-6 and TRBJ1-5, with TRBD1 matching 11 bases. CDR1 MNHNY and CDR2 SVGAGI come from the germline V gene (reference sequence). The CDR3 runs to 15 residues. The J segment lost 2 bases and the V segment lost 6 bases, leaving 3 bases of the junction unmatched. Here the CDR3 DNA reads TGTGCCAGCAGGGACAGGGGGCTGGGCAATCAGCCCCAGCATTTT. Translation gives CASRDRGLGNQPQHF.